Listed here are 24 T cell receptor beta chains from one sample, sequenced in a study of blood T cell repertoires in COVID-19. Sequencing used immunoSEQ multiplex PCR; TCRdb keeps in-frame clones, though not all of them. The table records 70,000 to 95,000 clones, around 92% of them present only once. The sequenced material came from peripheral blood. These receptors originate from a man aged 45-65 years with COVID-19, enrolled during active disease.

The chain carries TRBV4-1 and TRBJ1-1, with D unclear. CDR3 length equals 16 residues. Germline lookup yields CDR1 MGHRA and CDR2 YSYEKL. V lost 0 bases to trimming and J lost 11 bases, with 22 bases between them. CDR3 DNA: TGCGCCAGCAGCCAAGATAATAACCTTGCCAGAGGATGGGCTTTCTTT. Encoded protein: CASSQDNNLARGWAFF.

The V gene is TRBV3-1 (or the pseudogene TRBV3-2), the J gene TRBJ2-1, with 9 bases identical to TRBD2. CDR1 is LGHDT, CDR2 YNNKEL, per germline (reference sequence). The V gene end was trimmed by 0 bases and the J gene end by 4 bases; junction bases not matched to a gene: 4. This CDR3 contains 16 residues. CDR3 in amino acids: CASSQEGRGGYNEQFF. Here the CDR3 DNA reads TGTGCCAGCAGCCAAGAAGGGCGGGGGGGTTACAATGAGCAGTTCTTC.

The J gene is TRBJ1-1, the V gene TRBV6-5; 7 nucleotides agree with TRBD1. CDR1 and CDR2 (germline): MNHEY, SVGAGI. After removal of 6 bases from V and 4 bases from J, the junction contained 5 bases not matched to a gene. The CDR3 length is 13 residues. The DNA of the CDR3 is TGTGCCAGCAGCCGACAGGGAATCACTGAAGCTTTCTTT. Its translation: CASSRQGITEAFF.

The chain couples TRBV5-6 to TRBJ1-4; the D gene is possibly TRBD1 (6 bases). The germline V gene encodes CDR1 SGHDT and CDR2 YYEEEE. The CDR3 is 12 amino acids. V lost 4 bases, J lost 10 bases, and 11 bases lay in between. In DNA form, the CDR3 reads TGTGCCAGCAGCGCCTTACAGGGAAAACTGTTTTTT. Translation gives CASSALQGKLFF.

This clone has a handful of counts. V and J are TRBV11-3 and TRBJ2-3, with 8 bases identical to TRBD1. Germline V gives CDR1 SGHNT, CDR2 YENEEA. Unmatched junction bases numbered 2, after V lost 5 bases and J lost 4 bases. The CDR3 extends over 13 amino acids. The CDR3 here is CASSKTGADTQYF. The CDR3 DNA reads TGTGCCAGCAGCAAGACAGGGGCAGATACGCAGTATTTT. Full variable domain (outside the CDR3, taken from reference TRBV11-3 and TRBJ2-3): EAGVVQSPRYKIIEKKQPVAFWCNPISGHNTLYWYLQNLGQGPELLIRYENEEAVDDSQLPKDRFSAERLKGVDSTLKIQPAELGDSAVYLCASSKTGADTQYFGPGTRLTVL.

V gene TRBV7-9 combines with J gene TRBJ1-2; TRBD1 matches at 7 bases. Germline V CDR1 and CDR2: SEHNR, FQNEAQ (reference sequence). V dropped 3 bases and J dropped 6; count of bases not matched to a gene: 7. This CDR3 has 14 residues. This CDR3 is CASSLTGRVDGYTF. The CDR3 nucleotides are TGTGCCAGCAGCTTGACAGGGAGAGTAGATGGCTACACCTTC.

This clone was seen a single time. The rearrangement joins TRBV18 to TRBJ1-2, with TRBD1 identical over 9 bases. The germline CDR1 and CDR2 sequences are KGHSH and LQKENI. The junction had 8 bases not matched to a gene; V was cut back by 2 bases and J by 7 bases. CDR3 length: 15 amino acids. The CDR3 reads CASSPTGDRASGYTF. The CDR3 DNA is TGTGCCAGCTCACCAACAGGGGACAGGGCTTCTGGCTACACCTTC.

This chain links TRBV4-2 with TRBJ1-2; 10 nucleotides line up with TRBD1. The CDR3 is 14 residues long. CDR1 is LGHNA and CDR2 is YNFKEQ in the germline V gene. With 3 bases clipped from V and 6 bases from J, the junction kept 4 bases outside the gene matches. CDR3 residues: CASSQGQGIDGYTF. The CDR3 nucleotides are TGTGCCAGCAGCCAGGGACAGGGGATCGATGGCTACACCTTC.

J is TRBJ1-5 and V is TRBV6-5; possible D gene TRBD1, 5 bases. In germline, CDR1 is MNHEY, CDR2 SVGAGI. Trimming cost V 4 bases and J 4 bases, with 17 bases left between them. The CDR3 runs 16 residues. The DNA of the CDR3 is TGTGCCAGCAGTTTGGCAGGGAACAGAGGTAATCAGCCCCAGCATTTT. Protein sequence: CASSLAGNRGNQPQHF.

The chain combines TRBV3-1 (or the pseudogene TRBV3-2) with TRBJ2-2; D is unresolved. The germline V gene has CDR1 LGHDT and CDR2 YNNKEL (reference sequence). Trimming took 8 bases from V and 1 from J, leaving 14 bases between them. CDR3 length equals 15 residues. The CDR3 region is CASAPQPQNTGELFF. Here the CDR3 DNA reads TGTGCCAGCGCCCCGCAACCACAGAACACCGGGGAGCTGTTTTTT.

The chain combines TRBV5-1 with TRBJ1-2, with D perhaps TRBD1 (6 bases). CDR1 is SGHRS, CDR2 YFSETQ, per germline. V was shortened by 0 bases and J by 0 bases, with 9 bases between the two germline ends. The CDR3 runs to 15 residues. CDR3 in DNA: TGCGCCAGCAGCTTGGACCCAGGGGCTAACTATGGCTACACCTTC. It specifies CASSLDPGANYGYTF.

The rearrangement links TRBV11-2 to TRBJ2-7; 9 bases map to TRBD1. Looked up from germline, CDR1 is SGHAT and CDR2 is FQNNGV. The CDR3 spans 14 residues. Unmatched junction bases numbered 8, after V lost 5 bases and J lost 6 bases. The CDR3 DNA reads TGTGCCAGCAGCACAACACAGGGGGCTAGCGAGCAGTACTTC. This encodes CASSTTQGASEQYF. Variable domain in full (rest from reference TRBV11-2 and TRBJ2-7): EAGVAQSPRYKIIEKRQSVAFWCNPISGHATLYWYQQILGQGPKLLIQFQNNGVVDDSQLPKDRFSAERLKGVDSTLKIQPAKLEDSAVYLCASSTTQGASEQYFGPGTRLTVT.

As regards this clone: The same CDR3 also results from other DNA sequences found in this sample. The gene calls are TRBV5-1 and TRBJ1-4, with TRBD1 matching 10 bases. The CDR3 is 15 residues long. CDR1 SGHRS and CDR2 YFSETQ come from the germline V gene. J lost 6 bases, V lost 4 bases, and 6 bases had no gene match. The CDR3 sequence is CASSTTGTGDEKLFF. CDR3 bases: TGCGCCAGCAGCACTACCGGGACAGGGGATGAAAAACTGTTTTTT.

The CDR3 bases are TGTGCCAGCAGCGTAGATCCCTCCGCGTCCTACGAGCAGTACTTC. This gives the protein CASSVDPSASYEQYF. J is TRBJ2-7 and V is TRBV9; D ambiguous. Deletions cut 0 bases from V and 1 base from J, with 11 bases between. The germline CDR1 and CDR2 sequences are SGDLS and YYNGEE. The CDR3 runs 15 residues. Filled out from reference TRBV9 and TRBJ2-7, the complete variable domain reads DSGVTQTPKHLITATGQRVTLRCSPRSGDLSVYWYQQSLDQGLQFLIQYYNGEERAKGNILERFSAQQFPDLHSELNLSSLELGDSALYFCASSVDPSASYEQYFGPGTRLTVT.

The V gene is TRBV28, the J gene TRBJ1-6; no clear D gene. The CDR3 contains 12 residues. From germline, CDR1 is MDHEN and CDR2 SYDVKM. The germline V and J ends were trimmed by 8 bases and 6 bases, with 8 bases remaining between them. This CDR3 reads CASGQGNSPLHF. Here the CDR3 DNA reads TGTGCCAGCGGGCAAGGTAATTCACCCCTCCACTTT.

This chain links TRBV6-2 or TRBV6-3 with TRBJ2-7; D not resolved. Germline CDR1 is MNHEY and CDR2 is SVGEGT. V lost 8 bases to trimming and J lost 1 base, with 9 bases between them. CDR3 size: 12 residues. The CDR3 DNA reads TGTGCCAGCTGCCACAGTTCCTACGAGCAGTACTTC. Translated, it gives CASCHSSYEQYF.

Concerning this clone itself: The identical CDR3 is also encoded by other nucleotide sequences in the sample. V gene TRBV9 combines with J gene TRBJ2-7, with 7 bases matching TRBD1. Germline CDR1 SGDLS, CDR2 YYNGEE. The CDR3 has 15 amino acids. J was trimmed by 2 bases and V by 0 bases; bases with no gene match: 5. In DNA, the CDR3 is TGTGCCAGCAGCGTAGGGACAGGCGCCACCTACGAGCAGTACTTC. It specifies CASSVGTGATYEQYF.

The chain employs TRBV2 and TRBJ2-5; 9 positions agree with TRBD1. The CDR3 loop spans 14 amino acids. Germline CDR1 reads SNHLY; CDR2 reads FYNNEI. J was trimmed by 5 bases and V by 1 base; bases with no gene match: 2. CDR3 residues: CASSEDRGRETQYF. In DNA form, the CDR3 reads TGTGCCAGCAGTGAAGACAGGGGGCGGGAGACCCAGTACTTC.

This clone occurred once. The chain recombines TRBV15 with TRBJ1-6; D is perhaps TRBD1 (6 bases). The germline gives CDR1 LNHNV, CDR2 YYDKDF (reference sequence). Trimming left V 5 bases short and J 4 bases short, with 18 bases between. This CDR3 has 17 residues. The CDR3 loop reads CATSPHGGTPYNSPLHF. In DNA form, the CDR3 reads TGTGCCACCAGCCCCCACGGTGGGACACCTTATAATTCACCCCTCCACTTT.

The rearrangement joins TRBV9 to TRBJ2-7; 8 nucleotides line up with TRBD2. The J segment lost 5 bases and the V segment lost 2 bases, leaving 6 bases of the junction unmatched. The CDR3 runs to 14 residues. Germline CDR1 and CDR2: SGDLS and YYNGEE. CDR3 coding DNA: TGTGCCAGCAGCGTCGGGGGGGGGCCCCACGAGCAGTACTTC. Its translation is CASSVGGGPHEQYF.

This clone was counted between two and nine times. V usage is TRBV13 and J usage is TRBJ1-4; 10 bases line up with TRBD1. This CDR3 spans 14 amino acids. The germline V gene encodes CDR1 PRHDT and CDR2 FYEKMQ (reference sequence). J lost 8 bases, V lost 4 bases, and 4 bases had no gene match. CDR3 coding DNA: TGTGCCAGCAGCTCCGGGACAGGGGTCGAAAAACTGTTTTTT. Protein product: CASSSGTGVEKLFF. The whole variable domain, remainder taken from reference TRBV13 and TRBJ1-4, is AAGVIQSPRHLIKEKRETATLKCYPIPRHDTVYWYQQGPGQDPQFLISFYEKMQSDKGSIPDRFSAQQFSDYHSELNMSSLELGDSALYFCASSSGTGVEKLFFGSGTQLSVL.

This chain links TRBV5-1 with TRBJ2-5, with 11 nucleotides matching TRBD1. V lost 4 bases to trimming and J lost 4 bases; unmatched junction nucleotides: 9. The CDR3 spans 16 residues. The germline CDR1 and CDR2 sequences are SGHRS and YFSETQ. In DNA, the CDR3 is TGCGCCAGCAGCGACGGACAGGGGGCATTAGGAGAGACCCAGTACTTC. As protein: CASSDGQGALGETQYF.

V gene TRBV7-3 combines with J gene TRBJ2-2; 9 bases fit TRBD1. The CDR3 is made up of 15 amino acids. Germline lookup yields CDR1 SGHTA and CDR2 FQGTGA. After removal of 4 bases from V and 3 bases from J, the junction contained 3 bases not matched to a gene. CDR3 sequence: CASSSGTGYTGELFF. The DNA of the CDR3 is TGTGCCAGCAGCTCCGGGACAGGGTACACCGGGGAGCTGTTTTTT.

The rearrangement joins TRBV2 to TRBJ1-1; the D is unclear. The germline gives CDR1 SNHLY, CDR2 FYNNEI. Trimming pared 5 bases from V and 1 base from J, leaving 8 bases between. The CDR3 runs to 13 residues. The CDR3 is CASSRLENTEAFF. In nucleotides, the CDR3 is TGTGCCAGCAGTCGCCTAGAGAACACTGAAGCTTTCTTT. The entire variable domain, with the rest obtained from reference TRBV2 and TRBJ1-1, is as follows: EPEVTQTPSHQVTQMGQEVILRCVPISNHLYFYWYRQILGQKVEFLVSFYNNEISEKSEIFDDQFSVERPDGSNFTLKIRSTKLEDSAMYFCASSRLENTEAFFGQGTRLTVV.